Below, one T cell receptor (beta chain) is given with its context. In its sample, this clonotype was seen many times. This clone's antigen is unknown. No much larger clone is present one base from it, and per-base qualities are unavailable. V sheds 4 bases and J sheds 6 bases, leaving 19 bases between their ends. As encoded in the germline V gene, CDR1 is MNHNS while CDR2 is SASEGT. The CDR3, from cysteine to phenylalanine, totals 15 residues. Just CDR3 DNA is preserved here, 45 bases in frame from base 1. The data were obtained in a study of T-cell reconstitution after alpha-beta-depleted transplantation in children (dated by TCRdb to between 2015 and 2016). About the study as a whole: T-cell immune reconstitution after TCRalphabeta/CD19-depleted allogeneic hematopoietic cell transplantation in children was quantitatively tracked in the study by means of TCR repertoire profiling.

Libraries were prepared through PCR. Sequencer: Illumina HiSeq 2500. TCR libraries were prepared with molecular barcoding, using unique molecular identifiers to normalize TCRbeta repertoire quantification. TCRdb passed the public sequencing reads through fastp at Q25 and MiXCR, retaining productive beta sequences. Each CDR3 protein gets just one entry, which takes the most common genes and DNA from the rows behind it. For this sample there are 83,000 or so distinct CDR3 sequences; 6.5% to 8.5% appear just once. The ten biggest clones cover more than 6.5% of the sample. The source is a human donor who donated a stem cell graft to a child with congenital amegakaryocytic thrombocytopenia. The sample consisted of PBMCs from the stem cell graft donor, taken from the stem cell graft. The chain was built from TRBV6-1 and TRBJ2-7; confidence is insufficient to name the D gene. The sequenced DNA is TGTGCCAGCAGTGCTACCGGGCCCTTCCCCCTCGAGCAGTACTTC. This encodes CASSATGPFPLEQYF.